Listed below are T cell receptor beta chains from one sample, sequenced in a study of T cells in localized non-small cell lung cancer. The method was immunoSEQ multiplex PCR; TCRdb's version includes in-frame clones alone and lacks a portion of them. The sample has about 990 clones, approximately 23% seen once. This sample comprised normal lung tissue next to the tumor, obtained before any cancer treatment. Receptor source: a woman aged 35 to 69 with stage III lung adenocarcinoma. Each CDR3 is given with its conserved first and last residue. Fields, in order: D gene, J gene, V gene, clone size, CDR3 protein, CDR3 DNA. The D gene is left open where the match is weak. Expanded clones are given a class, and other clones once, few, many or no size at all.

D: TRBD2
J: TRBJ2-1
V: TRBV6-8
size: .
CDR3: CASRYGGNNEQFF
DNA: TGTGCCAGCAGATACGGGGGGAACAATGAGCAGTTCTTC

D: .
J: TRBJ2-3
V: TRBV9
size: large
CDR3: CASSPSGSRDTQYF
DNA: TGTGCCAGCAGCCCCTCCGGGAGCCGAGATACGCAGTATTTT

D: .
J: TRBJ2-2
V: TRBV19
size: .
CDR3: CASLPGAGTNTGELFF
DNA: TGTGCCAGCCTTCCAGGGGCAGGCACGAACACCGGGGAGCTGTTTTTT

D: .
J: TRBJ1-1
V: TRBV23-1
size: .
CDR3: CASSFATHTEAFF
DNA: TGCGCCAGCAGCTTTGCTACGCACACTGAAGCTTTCTTT

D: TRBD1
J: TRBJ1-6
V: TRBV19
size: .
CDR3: CASSTGGSNSPLHF
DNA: TGTGCCAGTAGTACAGGGGGAAGTAATTCACCCCTCCACTTT

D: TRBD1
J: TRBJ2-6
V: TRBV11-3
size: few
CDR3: CASSTPGQGPANVLTF
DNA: TGTGCCAGCAGCACACCGGGACAGGGACCTGCCAACGTCCTGACTTTC

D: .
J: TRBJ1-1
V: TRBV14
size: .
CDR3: CASSQDPHRIEAFF
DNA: TGTGCCAGCAGCCAAGACCCCCACAGAATCGAAGCTTTCTTT

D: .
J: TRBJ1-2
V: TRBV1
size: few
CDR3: CTSRTHIVRKTYGYTF
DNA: TGCACCAGCAGGACACACATTGTGCGAAAGACCTATGGCTACACCTTC

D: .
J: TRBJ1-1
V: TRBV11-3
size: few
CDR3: CASSLEEGLNTEAFF
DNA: TGTGCCAGCAGCTTGGAGGAGGGCTTGAACACTGAAGCTTTCTTT

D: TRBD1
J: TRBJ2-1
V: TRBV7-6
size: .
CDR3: CASSQRTGRNNEQFF
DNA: TGTGCCAGCAGCCAACGGACAGGGCGGAACAATGAGCAGTTCTTC

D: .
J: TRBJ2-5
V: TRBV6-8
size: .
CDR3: CASRPSLNQETQYF
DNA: TGTGCCAGCAGACCTAGTCTAAACCAGGAGACCCAGTACTTC

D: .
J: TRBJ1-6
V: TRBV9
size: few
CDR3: CASSGNNSPLHF
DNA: TGTGCCAGCAGCGGGAACAATTCACCCCTCCACTTT

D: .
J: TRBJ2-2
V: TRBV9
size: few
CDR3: CASSVERDLIAGELFF
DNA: TGTGCCAGCAGCGTAGAAAGGGACCTAATCGCCGGGGAGCTGTTTTTT

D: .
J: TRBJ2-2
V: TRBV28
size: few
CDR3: CASSPPGQIGELFF
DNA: TGTGCCAGCAGCCCCCCGGGGCAGATCGGGGAGCTGTTTTTT

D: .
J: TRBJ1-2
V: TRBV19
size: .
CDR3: CASGGAWYYGYTF
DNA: TGTGCCAGTGGGGGGGCTTGGTACTATGGCTACACCTTC

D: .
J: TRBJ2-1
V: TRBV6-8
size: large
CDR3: CASGQTDSSSYNEQFF
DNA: TGTGCCAGCGGCCAGACTGACTCTAGCTCCTACAATGAGCAGTTCTTC

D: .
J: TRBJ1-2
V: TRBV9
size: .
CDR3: CASSVASWVGLYGYTF
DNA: TGTGCCAGCAGCGTAGCCAGTTGGGTGGGTTTGTATGGCTACACCTTC

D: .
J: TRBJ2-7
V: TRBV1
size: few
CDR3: CASSQGEGGRAYEQYF
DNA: TGCGCCAGCAGCCAAGGCGAGGGAGGAAGGGCCTACGAGCAGTACTTC